Shown below are 3 T cell receptor beta chains from a single sample sequenced in a study of human T cells and chemical hapten exposure. TCRdb reprocessed the RACE reads with MiXCR, giving one entry per CDR3 protein. The table includes some 98,000 distinct CDR3 sequences, 11% detected once. This sample's time point: pre-sensitization, week 0. Treatment of the sample: therapeutic diphenylcyclopropenone sensitization with weekly scalp DPC. The sequences come from whole blood, collected in connection with sensitization to the hapten diphenylcyclopropenone (DPC). These receptors originate from a woman aged 60-75 years with alopecia areata. Some clones in this sample may be carry-over from other donors' samples.

This clonotype was recorded at least ten times. The CDR3 sequence: CASSLGGLDEKLFF. The CDR3 region has the DNA TGTGCCAGCAGCTTAGGGGGGTTGGATGAAAAACTGTTTTTT. This rearrangement joins TRBV7-8 to TRBJ1-4; weak D call: TRBD1 (5 bases). CDR3 size: 14 residues. V dropped 1 base and J dropped 6 bases, with 9 bases sitting between them. CDR1 and CDR2 from the germline V gene are SGHVS and FQNEAQ. Variable domain in full (rest from reference TRBV7-8 and TRBJ1-4): GAGVSQSPRYKVAKRGQDVALRCDPISGHVSLFWYQQALGQGPEFLTYFQNEAQLDKSGLPSDRFFAERPEGSVSTLKIQRTQQEDSAVYLCASSLGGLDEKLFFGSGTQLSVL.

The chain links TRBV2 to TRBJ1-1; a possible D gene is TRBD1 (5 bases). The CDR3 length is 12 residues. Looked up from germline, CDR1 is SNHLY and CDR2 is FYNNEI. Trimming removed 6 bases at V and 7 bases at J, with 12 bases between. CDR3 loop: CASRTTGGEAFF. The DNA for the CDR3 is TGTGCCAGCAGGACGACCGGGGGTGAAGCTTTCTTT.

The chain combines TRBV2 with TRBJ2-3, with TRBD2 identical over 14 bases. The CDR3 is 13 amino acids. Germline trimming cut 6 bases from V and 12 bases from J; bases unmatched to any gene: 5. Germline CDR1 reads SNHLY; CDR2 reads FYNNEI. The chain's CDR3 is CASSRTSGGYQYF. In DNA, the CDR3 is TGTGCCAGCAGCAGGACTAGCGGGGGGTATCAGTATTTT.